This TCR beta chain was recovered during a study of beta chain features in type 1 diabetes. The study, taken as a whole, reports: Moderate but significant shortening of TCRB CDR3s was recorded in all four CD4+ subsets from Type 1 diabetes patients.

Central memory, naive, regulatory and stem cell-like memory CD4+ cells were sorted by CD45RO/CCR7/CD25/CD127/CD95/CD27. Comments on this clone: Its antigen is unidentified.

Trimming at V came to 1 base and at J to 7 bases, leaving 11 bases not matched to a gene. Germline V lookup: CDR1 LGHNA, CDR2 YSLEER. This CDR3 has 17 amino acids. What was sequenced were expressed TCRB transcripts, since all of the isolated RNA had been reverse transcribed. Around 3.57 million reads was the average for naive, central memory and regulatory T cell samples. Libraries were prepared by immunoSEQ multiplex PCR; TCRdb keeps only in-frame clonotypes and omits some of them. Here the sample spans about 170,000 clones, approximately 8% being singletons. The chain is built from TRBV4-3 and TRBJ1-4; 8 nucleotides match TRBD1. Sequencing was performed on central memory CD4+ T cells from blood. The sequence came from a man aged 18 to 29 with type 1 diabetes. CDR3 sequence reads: CASSQATPQGAAEKLFF. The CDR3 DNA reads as TGCGCCAGCAGCCAAGCAACACCGCAGGGGGCAGCTGAAAAACTGTTTTTT.